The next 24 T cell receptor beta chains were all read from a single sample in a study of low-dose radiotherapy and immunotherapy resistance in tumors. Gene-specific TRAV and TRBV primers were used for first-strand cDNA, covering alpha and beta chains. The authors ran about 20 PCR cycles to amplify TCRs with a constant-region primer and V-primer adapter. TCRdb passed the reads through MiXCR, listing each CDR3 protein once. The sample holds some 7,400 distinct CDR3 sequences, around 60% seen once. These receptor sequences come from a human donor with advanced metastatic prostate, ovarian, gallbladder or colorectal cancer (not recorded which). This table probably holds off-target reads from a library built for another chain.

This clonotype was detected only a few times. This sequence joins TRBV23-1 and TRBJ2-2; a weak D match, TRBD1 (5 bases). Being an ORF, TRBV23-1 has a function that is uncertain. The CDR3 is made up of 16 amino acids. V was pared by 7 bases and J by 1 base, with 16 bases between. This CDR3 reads CASTTGSTVNTGELFF. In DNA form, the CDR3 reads TGCGCCAGCACCACAGGCTCAACAGTGAACACCGGGGAGCTGTTTTTT.

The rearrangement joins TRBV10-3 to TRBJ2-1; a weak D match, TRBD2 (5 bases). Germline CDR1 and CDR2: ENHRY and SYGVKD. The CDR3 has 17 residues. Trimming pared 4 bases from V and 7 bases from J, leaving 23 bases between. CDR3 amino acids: CAISGLSGSVGLNEQFF. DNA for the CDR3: TGTGCCATCAGTGGTCTCTCGGGGAGCGTCGGCTTGAATGAGCAGTTCTTC.

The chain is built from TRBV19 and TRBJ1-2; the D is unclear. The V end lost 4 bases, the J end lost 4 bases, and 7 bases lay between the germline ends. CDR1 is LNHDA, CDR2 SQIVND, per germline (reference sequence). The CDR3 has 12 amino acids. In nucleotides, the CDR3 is TGTGCCAGTAGTAGTCAGATCTATGGCTACACCTTC. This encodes CASSSQIYGYTF.

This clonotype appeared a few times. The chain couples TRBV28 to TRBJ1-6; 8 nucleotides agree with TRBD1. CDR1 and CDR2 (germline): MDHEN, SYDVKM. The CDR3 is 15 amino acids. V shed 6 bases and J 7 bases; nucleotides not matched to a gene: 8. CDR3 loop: CASRTGERRNSPLHF. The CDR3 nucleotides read TGTGCCAGCAGGACAGGGGAGAGGAGGAATTCACCCCTCCACTTT.

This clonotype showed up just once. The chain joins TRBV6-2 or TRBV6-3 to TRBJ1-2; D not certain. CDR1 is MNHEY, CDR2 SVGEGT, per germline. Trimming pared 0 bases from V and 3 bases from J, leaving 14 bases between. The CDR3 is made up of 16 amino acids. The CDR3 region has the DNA TGTGCCAGCAGTTACTCTATCACCTCTCCCTACTATGGCTACACCTTC. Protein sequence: CASSYSITSPYYGYTF.

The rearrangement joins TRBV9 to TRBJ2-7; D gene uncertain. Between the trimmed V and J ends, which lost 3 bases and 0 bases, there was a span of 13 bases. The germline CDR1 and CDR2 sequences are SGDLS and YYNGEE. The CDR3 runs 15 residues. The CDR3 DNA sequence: TGTGCCAGCAGCGGGAACATTGCTCCCTCCTACGAGCAGTACTTC. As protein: CASSGNIAPSYEQYF.

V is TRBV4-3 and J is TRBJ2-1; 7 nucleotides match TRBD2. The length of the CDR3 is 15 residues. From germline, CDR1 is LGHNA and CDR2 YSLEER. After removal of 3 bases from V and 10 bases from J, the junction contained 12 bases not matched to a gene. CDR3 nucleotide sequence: TGCGCCAGCAGCCAGTCCTATCGACTAGCAAACGAGCAGTTCTTC. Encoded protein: CASSQSYRLANEQFF.

CDR3 in amino acids: CASWGGANTGELFF. The CDR3 DNA reads as TGTGCCAGCTGGGGGGGCGCGAACACCGGGGAGCTGTTTTTT. The gene calls are TRBV4-2 and TRBJ2-2, with D possibly being TRBD2 (7 bases). The length of the CDR3 is 14 residues. Between the trimmed V and J ends, which lost 8 bases and 0 bases, there was a span of 10 bases. Germline CDR1 LGHNA, CDR2 YNFKEQ.

The CDR3 loop is CASSAPIRTAKRGEQFF. The CDR3 DNA reads TGTGCCAGCAGTGCTCCCATTAGGACAGCCAAGAGGGGTGAGCAGTTCTTC. J is TRBJ2-1 and V is TRBV6-2 or TRBV6-3; tentative D call: TRBD1 (6 bases). CDR1 and CDR2 (germline): MNHEY, SVGEGT. This CDR3 contains 17 residues. V was trimmed by 5 bases and J by 9 bases, leaving 26 bases between them.

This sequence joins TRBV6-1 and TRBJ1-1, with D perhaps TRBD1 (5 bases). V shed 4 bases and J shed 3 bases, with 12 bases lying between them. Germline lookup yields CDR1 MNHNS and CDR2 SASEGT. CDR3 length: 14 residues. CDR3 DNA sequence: TGTGCCAGCAGTGCTGTGACAGCTTACACTGAAGCTTTCTTT. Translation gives CASSAVTAYTEAFF.

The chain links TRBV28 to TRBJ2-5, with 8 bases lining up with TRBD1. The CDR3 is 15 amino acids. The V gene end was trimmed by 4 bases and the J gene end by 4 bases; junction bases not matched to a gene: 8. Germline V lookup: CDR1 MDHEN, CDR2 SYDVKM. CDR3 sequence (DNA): TGTGCCAGCAGTTGGGTGGACAGGGAGACAGAGACCCAGTACTTC. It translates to CASSWVDRETETQYF.

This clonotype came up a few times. The CDR3 DNA sequence: TGTGCCAGCAGTTCCCCTCGGAGCGAAGAGACCCAGTACTTC. This gives the protein CASSSPRSEETQYF. The rearrangement links TRBV12-3 or TRBV12-4 to TRBJ2-5; D unresolved. The CDR3 runs 14 residues. The V and J ends lost 4 bases and 3 bases respectively, with 12 bases between them.

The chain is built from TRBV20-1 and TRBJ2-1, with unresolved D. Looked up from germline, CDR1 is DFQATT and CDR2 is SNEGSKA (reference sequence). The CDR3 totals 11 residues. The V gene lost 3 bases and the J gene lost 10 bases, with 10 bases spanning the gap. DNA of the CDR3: TGCAGTGCTAGCCACCTCCTCGAGCAGTTCTTC. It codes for CSASHLLEQFF.

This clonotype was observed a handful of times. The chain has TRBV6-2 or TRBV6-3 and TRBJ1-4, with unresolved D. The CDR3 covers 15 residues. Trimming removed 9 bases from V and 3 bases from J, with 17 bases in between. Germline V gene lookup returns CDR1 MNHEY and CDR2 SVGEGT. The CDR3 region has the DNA TGTGCCAGTTTCCCAAGGTGGGCGGCTAATGAAAAACTGTTTTTT. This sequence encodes CASFPRWAANEKLFF.

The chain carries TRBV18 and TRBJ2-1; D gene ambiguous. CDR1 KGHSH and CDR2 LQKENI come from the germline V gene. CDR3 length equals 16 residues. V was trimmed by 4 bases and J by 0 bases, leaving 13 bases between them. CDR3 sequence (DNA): TGTGCCAGCTCACTCGTAGTGGTTAGCTCCTACAATGAGCAGTTCTTC. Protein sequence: CASSLVVVSSYNEQFF. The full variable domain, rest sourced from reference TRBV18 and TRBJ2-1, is NAGVMQNPRHLVRRRGQEARLRCSPMKGHSHVYWYRQLPEEGLKFMVYLQKENIIDESGMPKERFSAEFPKEGPSILRIQQVVRGDSAAYFCASSLVVVSSYNEQFFGPGTRLTVL.

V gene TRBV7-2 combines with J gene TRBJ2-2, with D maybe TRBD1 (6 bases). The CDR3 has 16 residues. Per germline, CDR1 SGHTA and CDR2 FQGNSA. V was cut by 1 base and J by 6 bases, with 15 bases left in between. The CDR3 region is CASSLGSRGAAGELFF. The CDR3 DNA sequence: TGTGCCAGCAGCTTAGGAAGCAGGGGAGCGGCCGGGGAGCTGTTTTTT.

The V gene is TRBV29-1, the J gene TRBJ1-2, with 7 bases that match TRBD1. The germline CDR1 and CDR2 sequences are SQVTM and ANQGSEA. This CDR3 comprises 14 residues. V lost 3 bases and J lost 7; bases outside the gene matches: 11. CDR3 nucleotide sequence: TGCAGCGTTGAGATGGGTTCAAGACAGGGTGGCTACACCTTC. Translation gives CSVEMGSRQGGYTF. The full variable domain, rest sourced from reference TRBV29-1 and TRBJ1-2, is SAVISQKPSRDICQRGTSLTIQCQVDSQVTMMFWYRQQPGQSLTLIATANQGSEATYESGFVIDKFPISRPNLTFSTLTVSNMSPEDSSIYLCSVEMGSRQGGYTFGSGTRLTVV.

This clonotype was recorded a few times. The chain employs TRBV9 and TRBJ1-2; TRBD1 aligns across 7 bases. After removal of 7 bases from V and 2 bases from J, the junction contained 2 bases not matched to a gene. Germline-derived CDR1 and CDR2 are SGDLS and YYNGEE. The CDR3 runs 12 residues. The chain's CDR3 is CASRDRNYGYTF. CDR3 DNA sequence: TGTGCCAGCCGGGACAGAAACTATGGCTACACCTTC.

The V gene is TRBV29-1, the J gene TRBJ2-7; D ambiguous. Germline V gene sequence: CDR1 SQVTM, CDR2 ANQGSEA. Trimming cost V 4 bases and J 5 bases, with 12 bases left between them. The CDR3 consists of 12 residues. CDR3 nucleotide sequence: TGCAGCGTTGTGAAGGGCCCCCACGAGCAGTACTTC. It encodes CSVVKGPHEQYF.

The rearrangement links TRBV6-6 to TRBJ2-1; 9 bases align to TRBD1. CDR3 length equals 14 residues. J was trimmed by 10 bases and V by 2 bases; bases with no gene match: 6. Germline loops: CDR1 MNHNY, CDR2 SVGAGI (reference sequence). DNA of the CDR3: TGTGCCAGCAGTTACGGGGGACAGGGACGGGAGCAGTTCTTC. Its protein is CASSYGGQGREQFF.

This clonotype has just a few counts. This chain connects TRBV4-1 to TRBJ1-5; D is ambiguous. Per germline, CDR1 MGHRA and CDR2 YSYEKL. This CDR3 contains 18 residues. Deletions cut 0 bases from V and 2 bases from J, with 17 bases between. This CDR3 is CASSQERTVPPCNQPQHF. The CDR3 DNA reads TGCGCCAGCAGCCAAGAGAGGACGGTACCGCCTTGCAATCAGCCCCAGCATTTT.

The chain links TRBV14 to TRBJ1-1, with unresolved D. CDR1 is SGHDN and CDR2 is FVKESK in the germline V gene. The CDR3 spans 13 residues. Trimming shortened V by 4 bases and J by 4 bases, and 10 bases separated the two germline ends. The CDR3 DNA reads TGTGCCAGCAGCCTAGAATACTCCACTGAAGCTTTCTTT. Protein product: CASSLEYSTEAFF.

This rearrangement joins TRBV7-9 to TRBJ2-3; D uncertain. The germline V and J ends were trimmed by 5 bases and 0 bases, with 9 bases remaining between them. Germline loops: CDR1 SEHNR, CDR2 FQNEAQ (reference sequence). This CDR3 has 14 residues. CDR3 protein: CASSPGRSTDTQYF. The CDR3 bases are TGTGCCAGCAGCCCCGGACGTAGCACAGATACGCAGTATTTT.

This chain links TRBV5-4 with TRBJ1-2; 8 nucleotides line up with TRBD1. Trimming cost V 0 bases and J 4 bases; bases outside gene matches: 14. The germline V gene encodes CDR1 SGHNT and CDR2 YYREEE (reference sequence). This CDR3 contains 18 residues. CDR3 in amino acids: CASSLGEGTGDPLYGYTF. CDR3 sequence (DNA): TGTGCCAGCAGCTTGGGGGAGGGGACAGGCGATCCCCTCTATGGCTACACCTTC.